This note documents a single T cell receptor (beta chain) sequence. The antigen is undetermined. The data originate from a study of CD8 T cells in ankylosing spondylitis. Study outcomes and limitations: The authors reported significant enrichment of disease-linked clones in matched ankylosing spondylitis synovial fluid. Within peripheral blood, clones linked to disease were CD8+ and relatively rare. In synovial fluid and blood from reactive arthritis, some motif variants were previously reported.

The CDR3 is 16 residues long. Trimming removed 2 bases at V and 3 bases at J, with 13 bases between. Germline CDR1 and CDR2: SEHNR and FQNEAQ (reference sequence). Via MiXCR, TCRdb re-called the 5' RACE reads, giving one row per CDR3 protein. The sample holds hundreds of thousands of distinct CDR3 sequences; roughly 20% are singletons and the top ten take under 8.5%. This chain links TRBV7-9 with TRBJ1-4; D unclear. The sequence derives from a male donor with ankylosing spondylitis or in good health (not recorded which). The sample taken for sequencing was blood, either unsorted or a sorted T cell fraction (not recorded which). The CDR3 DNA reads as TGTGCCAGCAGCTTATTTTCTTCGAGGGCTAATGAAAAACTGTTTTTT. This gives the protein CASSLFSSRANEKLFF.